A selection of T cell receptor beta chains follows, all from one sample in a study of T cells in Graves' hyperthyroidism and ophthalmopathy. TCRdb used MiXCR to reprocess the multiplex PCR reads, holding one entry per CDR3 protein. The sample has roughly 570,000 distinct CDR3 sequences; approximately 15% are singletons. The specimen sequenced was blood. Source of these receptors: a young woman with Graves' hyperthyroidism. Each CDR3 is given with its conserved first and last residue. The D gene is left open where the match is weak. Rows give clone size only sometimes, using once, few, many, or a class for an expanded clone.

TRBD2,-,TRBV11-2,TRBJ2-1,TGTGCCAGCACCCCCTCGATGAGCGGGATTAAGCAGTTCTTC,CASTPSMSGIKQFF
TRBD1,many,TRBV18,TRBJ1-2,TGTGCCAGCTCACCGACCGGGACAGGCGGTAACTATGGCTACACCTTC,CASSPTGTGGNYGYTF
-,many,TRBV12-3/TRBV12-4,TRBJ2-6,TGTGCCAGCAGTTTACCGGGGTCTGGGGCCAACGTCCTGACTTTC,CASSLPGSGANVLTF
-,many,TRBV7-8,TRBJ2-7,TGTGCCAGCAGCTTTAGTACGTTAGCGGACTACGAGCAGTACTTC,CASSFSTLADYEQYF
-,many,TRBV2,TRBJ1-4,TGTGCCAGCAGTGAAGACAGCAATGAAAAACTGTTTTTT,CASSEDSNEKLFF
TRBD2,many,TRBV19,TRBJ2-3,TGTGCCAGTAGTCCATGGACTAGCGGCGAACCAGATACGCAGTATTTT,CASSPWTSGEPDTQYF
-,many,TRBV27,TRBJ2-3,TGTGCCAGCAGTTTTATAGCGGCAGTAACTAGCACAGATACGCAGTATTTT,CASSFIAAVTSTDTQYF
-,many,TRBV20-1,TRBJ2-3,TGCAGTGCTAGAGGGGTTAGCGGAGGAACAGATACGCAGTATTTT,CSARGVSGGTDTQYF
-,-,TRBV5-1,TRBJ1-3,TGCGCCAGCAGCTTTTGGTCAGGCTCTGGAAACACCATATATTTT,CASSFWSGSGNTIYF
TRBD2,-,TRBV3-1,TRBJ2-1,TGTGCCAGCAGCCAAGTGTCGGGACTATTAACTGAGCAGTTCTTC,CASSQVSGLLTEQFF
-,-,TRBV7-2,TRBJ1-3,TGTGCCAGCAGCTGGACAGTCACGTCGGGAAACACCATGTATTTT,CASSWTVTSGNTMYF
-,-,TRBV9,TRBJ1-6,TGTGCCAGCAGCGTAGGGGGGGGGAATTCACCCCTCCACTTT,CASSVGGGNSPLHF
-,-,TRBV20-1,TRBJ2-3,TGCAGTGCTCCCTCCCCAGATACGCAGTATTTT,CSAPSPDTQYF
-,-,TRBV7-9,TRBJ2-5,TGTGCCAGCAGCTTCACCGGGACTCCAGGGGAGACCCAGTACTTC,CASSFTGTPGETQYF
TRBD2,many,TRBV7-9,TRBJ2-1,TGTGCCAGCAGCTTAGGTTGGCTAGCGGACTCCTACAATGAGCAGTTCTTC,CASSLGWLADSYNEQFF
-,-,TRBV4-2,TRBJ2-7,TGTGCCAGCAGCCAAGATTTCCTGGCGACGCTTTCCCCCTCCTACGAGCAGTACTTC,CASSQDFLATLSPSYEQYF
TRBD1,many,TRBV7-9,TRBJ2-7,TGTGCCAGCAGCCCGACAGGGGGCCTCAGCTCCTACGAGCAGTACTTC,CASSPTGGLSSYEQYF
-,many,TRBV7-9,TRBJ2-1,TGTGCCAGCAGCTTAGCGGGAGAGTACAATGAGCAGTTCTTC,CASSLAGEYNEQFF
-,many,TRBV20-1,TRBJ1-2,TGCAGTGCTAGTCAGGGATTCTATGGCTACACCTTC,CSASQGFYGYTF
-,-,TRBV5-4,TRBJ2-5,TGTGCCAGCAGCTTATCGACCAGAGAGACCCAGTACTTC,CASSLSTRETQYF
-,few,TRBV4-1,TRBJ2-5,TGCGCCAGCAGCCAAGGGATGGGGGAAGAGACCCAGTACTTC,CASSQGMGEETQYF
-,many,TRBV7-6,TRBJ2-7,TGTGCCAGCAGCTTAGAGGGTCTGTACGAGCAGTACTTC,CASSLEGLYEQYF
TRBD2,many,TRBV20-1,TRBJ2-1,TGCAGTGTTGGAAGGAGCGGGAGGGGTCTTTACAATGAGCAGTTCTTC,CSVGRSGRGLYNEQFF
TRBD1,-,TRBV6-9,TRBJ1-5,TGTGCCAGCAGTTACTTGGACAGGTACAATCAGCCCCAGCATTTT,CASSYLDRYNQPQHF
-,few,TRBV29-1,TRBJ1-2,TGCAGCGTTGCCGGATCTAACTATGGCTACACCTTC,CSVAGSNYGYTF
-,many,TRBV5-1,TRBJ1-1,TGCGCCAGCAGCTTGGCAGGGGAGGGCACTGAAGCTTTCTTT,CASSLAGEGTEAFF
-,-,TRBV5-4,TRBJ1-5,TGTGCCAGCAGCTTGAGGGGGAGCGCGGACAGCAATCAGCCCCAGCATTTT,CASSLRGSADSNQPQHF
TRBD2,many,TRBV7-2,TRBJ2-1,TGTGCCAGCAGACAGAAAGCGGGAGCGGACAATGAGCAGTTCTTC,CASRQKAGADNEQFF
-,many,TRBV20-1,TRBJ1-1,TGCAGTGCTAGAGATTATCGGAGAAACACTGAAGCTTTCTTT,CSARDYRRNTEAFF
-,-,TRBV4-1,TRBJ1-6,TGCGCCAGCAGCTCGGGGAAGGGATCACCCCTCCACTTT,CASSSGKGSPLHF
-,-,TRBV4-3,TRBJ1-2,TGCGCCAGCAGCCAAGACGCCGCGGGACGATATGACTACACCTTC,CASSQDAAGRYDYTF
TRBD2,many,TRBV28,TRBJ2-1,TGTGCCAGCAGTTTCCCGGGACTAGCGGGAGCCCAAAGCTCCTACAATGAGCAGTTCTTC,CASSFPGLAGAQSSYNEQFF
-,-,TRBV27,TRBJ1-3,TGTGCCAGCAGTAAACTTTCCTCTGGAAACACCATATATTTT,CASSKLSSGNTIYF
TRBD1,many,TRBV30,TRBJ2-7,TGTGCCTGGAGTCCCTTCTGGACAGGGATAAACGAGCAGTACTTC,CAWSPFWTGINEQYF
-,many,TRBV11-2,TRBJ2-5,TGTGCCAGCAGGACCGTCCACGGCCCCGACCGAAAGTCGTACTTC,CASRTVHGPDRKSYF
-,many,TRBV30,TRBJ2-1,TGTGCCTGGAGTGTACCGGGACTGAGCTCCTACAATGAGCAGTTCTTC,CAWSVPGLSSYNEQFF
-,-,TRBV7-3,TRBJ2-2,TGTGCCAGCAGCTTATGGGGGTCCAACACCGGGGAGCTGTTTTTT,CASSLWGSNTGELFF
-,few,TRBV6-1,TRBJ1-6,TGTGCCAGCAGTCCCTTCGACAGTTATAATTCACCCCTCCACTTT,CASSPFDSYNSPLHF
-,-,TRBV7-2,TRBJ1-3,TGTGCCAGCAGCTTAATCTCAGGAAGGTTGACTGGAAACACCATATATTTT,CASSLISGRLTGNTIYF
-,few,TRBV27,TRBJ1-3,TGTGCCAGCAGTTTATCGTACCCAGAAAACACCATATATTTT,CASSLSYPENTIYF
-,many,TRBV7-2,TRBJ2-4,TGTGCCAGCAGCCCCGGGACAGCGGGGGACATTCAGTACTTC,CASSPGTAGDIQYF
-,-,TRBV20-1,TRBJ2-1,TGCAGTGCTAGAGTCGGCGGTTTCTCCTACAATGAGCAGTTCTTC,CSARVGGFSYNEQFF
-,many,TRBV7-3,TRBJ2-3,TGTGCCAGCAGCTGGACTAGCACAGATACGCAGTATTTT,CASSWTSTDTQYF
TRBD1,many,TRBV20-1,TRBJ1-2,TGCAGTGCCAGCGACAGGGATTATGGCTACACCTTC,CSASDRDYGYTF
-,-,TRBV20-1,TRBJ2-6,TGCAGTGCTAGAGATGGGAGCTCTGGGGCCAACGTCCTGACTTTC,CSARDGSSGANVLTF
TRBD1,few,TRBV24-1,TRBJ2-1,TGTGCCACCAGTGGGACAGGGGAAGACTTCGCCTACAATGAGCAGTTCTTC,CATSGTGEDFAYNEQFF
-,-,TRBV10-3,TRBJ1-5,TGTGCCATCAGTGCCCGATTTGAAGATCAGCCCCAGCATTTT,CAISARFEDQPQHF
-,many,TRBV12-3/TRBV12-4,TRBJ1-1,TGTGCCAGCAGTTTAGAACCCTACTCGAACACTGAAGCTTTCTTT,CASSLEPYSNTEAFF
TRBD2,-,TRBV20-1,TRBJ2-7,TGCAGTGCTAGGGGGAGACTAGCGGGAGGCGATCGGCAGTACTTC,CSARGRLAGGDRQYF
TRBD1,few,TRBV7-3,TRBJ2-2,TGTGCCAGCAGCCAACACAGGGGGCTGGTCACCGGGGAGCTGTTTTTT,CASSQHRGLVTGELFF
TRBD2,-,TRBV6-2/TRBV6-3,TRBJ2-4,TGTACCAGCAGTTACTCGCTAGCGGGAGAGGGGAACATTCAGTACTTC,CTSSYSLAGEGNIQYF
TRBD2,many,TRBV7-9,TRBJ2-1,TGTGCCAGACTGAGCGGGAGGGCCGTCAATGAGCAGTTCTTC,CARLSGRAVNEQFF
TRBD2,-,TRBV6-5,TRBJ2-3,TGTGCCAGCAGTTACTCCCCGGGACTAGCGGGAGGGCGGACAGATACGCAGTATTTT,CASSYSPGLAGGRTDTQYF
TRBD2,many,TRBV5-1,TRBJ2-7,TGCGCCAGCTCCCCTAGCGGGGCTACCTACGAGCAGTACTTC,CASSPSGATYEQYF
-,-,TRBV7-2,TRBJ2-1,TGTGCCAGCAGCTTAGCGCCCCTAGCTTTCGATGAGCAGTTCTTC,CASSLAPLAFDEQFF
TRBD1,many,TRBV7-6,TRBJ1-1,TGTGCCAGCAGCCGCCGGACAGGGGTGAACACTGAAGCTTTCTTT,CASSRRTGVNTEAFF
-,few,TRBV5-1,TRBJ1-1,TGCGCCAGCAGCTTGGCAGGGGCTGGGGACACTGAAGCTTTCTTT,CASSLAGAGDTEAFF